This TCR beta chain comes out of a study of T-cell memory formation after mild COVID-19. Study-level results: Cross-reactive memory apparently joined, as some responding clones appeared in pre-infection memory.

Trimming cost V 7 bases and J 0 bases, with 10 bases left between them. The CDR3 runs to 14 residues. Germline V gives CDR1 SEHNR, CDR2 FQNEAQ (reference sequence). TCRdb ran MiXCR on the 5' RACE reads and lists one entry per CDR3 protein. The sample has over 350,000 distinct CDR3 sequences, 15% to 20% seen once; the top ten hold roughly 21%. A remark on this clonotype: The antigen remains undetermined.

The receptor was isolated from a young man who had mild COVID-19 (a few samples of this study predate the infection). Cell type and time point are not known. The J gene is TRBJ1-3, the V gene TRBV7-9, with unresolved D. Sample: PBMCs or a T cell subset sorted from them (not recorded which). The CDR3 sequence is CASKKPVSGNTIYF. CDR3 DNA sequence: TGTGCCAGCAAAAAGCCAGTCTCTGGAAACACCATATATTTT. The whole variable domain, remainder taken from reference TRBV7-9 and TRBJ1-3, is DTGVSQNPRHKITKRGQNVTFRCDPISEHNRLYWYRQTLGQGPEFLTYFQNEAQLEKSRLLSDRFSAERPKGSFSTLEIQRTEQGDSAMYLCASKKPVSGNTIYFGEGSWLTVV.